This passage covers 7 T cell receptor beta chains from one sample sequenced in a study of blood T cell repertoires in COVID-19 (dated by TCRdb to about 2020). The library was built by means of the immunoSEQ multiplex PCR assay. TCRdb mirrors the immuneACCESS table, restricted to in-frame sequences. Some clones are absent from its copies; in checked studies, under half trace to an unresolved V gene, and the reason for the others is unknown. Present in this sample are about 150,000 clones, 85% of which were seen just once. The biggest ten clones account for 6.2% of the sample. Source material: PBMCs or T cells enriched from blood (not recorded which). These receptors were collected from a woman aged 40 to 49 who had recovered from COVID-19.

The rearrangement links TRBV25-1 to TRBJ1-1, with 7 bases fitting TRBD1. This CDR3 contains 14 residues. V trimming: 4 bases; J trimming: 4 bases; junction bases outside the gene matches: 6. Germline V gives CDR1 MGHDK, CDR2 SYGVNS. CDR3 sequence reads: CASSGRGWVTEAFF. The CDR3 bases are TGTGCCAGCAGTGGCAGGGGGTGGGTCACTGAAGCTTTCTTT.

The rearrangement links TRBV4-2 to TRBJ1-6; 9 positions agree with TRBD1. V lost 3 bases and J lost 8; bases outside the gene matches: 8. Per germline, CDR1 LGHNA and CDR2 YNFKEQ. CDR3 length: 16 amino acids. The CDR3 nucleotides are TGTGCCAGCAGCCACTGGGACAGGGCTGATTATTCACCCCTCCACTTT. It specifies CASSHWDRADYSPLHF.

The J gene is TRBJ2-3, the V gene TRBV7-8, with 7 nucleotides matching TRBD2. The J segment lost 0 bases and the V segment lost 1 base, leaving 4 bases of the junction unmatched. Germline values: CDR1 SGHVS, CDR2 FQNEAQ. This CDR3 region has 16 residues. The CDR3 DNA is TGTGCCAGCAGCTTAGAGGCGGGAGATAGCACAGATACGCAGTATTTT. Its protein is CASSLEAGDSTDTQYF.

The gene calls are TRBV20-1 and TRBJ2-7, with TRBD2 matching over 9 bases. Unmatched junction bases numbered 9, after V lost 3 bases and J lost 3 bases. The CDR3 spans 15 residues. CDR1 and CDR2 (germline): DFQATT, SNEGSKA (reference sequence). The CDR3 spells CSASTLAGSRYEQYF. DNA for the CDR3: TGCAGTGCTAGTACCCTAGCGGGGTCCCGCTACGAGCAGTACTTC.

This clone was counted only a few times. This sequence joins TRBV4-2 and TRBJ2-7, with 14 nucleotides matching TRBD2. This CDR3 region has 16 residues. The germline V gene has CDR1 LGHNA and CDR2 YNFKEQ. V shed 1 base and J 7 bases; nucleotides not matched to a gene: 6. The CDR3 spells CASSQVGLAGGGEQYF. For the CDR3, the DNA is TGTGCCAGCAGCCAAGTCGGACTAGCGGGGGGCGGGGAGCAGTACTTC.

The chain carries TRBV7-9 and TRBJ2-7; TRBD2 aligns across 11 bases. From germline, CDR1 is SEHNR and CDR2 FQNEAQ (reference sequence). J was trimmed by 1 base and V by 3 bases; bases with no gene match: 2. The CDR3 has 15 residues. The CDR3 sequence is CASSFLAGGSYEQYF. The CDR3 DNA follows: TGTGCCAGCAGCTTCCTAGCGGGAGGTTCCTACGAGCAGTACTTC.

The CDR3: CASSQALFSGGAADTQYF. CDR3 in DNA: TGTGCCAGCAGCCAAGCTCTCTTTAGCGGGGGGGCGGCGGATACGCAGTATTTT. V gene TRBV3-1 (or the pseudogene TRBV3-2) combines with J gene TRBJ2-3; 11 nucleotides agree with TRBD2. Trimming took 1 base from V and 6 from J; bases not matched to a gene: 12. The CDR3 has 18 amino acids. In germline, CDR1 is LGHDT, CDR2 YNNKEL (reference sequence).